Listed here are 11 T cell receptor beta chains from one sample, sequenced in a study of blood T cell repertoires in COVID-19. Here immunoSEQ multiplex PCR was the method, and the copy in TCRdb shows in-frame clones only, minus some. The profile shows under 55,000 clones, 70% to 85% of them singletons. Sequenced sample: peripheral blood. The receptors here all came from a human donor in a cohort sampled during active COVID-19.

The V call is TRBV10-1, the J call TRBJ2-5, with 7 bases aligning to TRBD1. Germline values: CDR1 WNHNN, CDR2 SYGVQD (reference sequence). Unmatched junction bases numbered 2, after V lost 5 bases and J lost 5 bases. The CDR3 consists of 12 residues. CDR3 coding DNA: TGCGCCAGCAGTCCGGGACAGGAGACCCAGTACTTC. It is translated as CASSPGQETQYF.

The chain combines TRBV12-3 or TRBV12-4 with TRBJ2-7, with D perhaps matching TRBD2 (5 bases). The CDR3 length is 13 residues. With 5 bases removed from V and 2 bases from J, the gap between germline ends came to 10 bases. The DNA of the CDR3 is TGTGCCAGCAGTGGAACGGGAACCTACGAGCAGTACTTC. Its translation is CASSGTGTYEQYF.

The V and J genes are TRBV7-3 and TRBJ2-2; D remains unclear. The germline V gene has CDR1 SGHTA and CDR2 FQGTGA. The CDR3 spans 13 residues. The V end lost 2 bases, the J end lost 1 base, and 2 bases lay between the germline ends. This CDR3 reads CASSLRNTGELFF. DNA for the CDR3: TGTGCCAGCAGCTTACGGAACACCGGGGAGCTGTTTTTT.

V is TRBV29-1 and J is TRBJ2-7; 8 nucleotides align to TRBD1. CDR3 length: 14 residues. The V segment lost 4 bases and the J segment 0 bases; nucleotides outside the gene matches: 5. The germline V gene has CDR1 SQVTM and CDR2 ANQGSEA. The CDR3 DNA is TGCAGCGTTGGCGGTGGACAGGGCTCCTACGAGCAGTACTTC. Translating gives CSVGGGQGSYEQYF.

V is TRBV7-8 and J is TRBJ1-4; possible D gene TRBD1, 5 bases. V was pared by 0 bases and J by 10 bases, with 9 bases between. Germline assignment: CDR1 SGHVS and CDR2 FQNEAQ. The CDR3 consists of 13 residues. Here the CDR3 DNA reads TGTGCCAGCAGCTTAGCAGGGGCCGGAAAACTGTTTTTT. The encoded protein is CASSLAGAGKLFF.

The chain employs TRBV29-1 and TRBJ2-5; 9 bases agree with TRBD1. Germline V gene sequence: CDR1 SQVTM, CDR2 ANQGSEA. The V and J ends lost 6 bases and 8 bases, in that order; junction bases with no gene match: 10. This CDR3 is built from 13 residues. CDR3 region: CSVRTDRGFTQYF. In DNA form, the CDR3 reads TGCAGCGTACGAACGGACAGGGGTTTCACCCAGTACTTC.

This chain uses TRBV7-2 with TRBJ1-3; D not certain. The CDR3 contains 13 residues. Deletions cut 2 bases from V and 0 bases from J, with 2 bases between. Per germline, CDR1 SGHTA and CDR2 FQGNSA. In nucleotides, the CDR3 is TGTGCCAGCAGCTTACACTCTGGAAACACCATATATTTT. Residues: CASSLHSGNTIYF.

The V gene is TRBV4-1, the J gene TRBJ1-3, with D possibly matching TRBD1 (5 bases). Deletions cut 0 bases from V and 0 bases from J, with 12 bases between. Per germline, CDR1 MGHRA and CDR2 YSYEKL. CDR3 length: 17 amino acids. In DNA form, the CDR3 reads TGCGCCAGCAGCCAAGAAGGGCGGGGGTACTCTGGAAACACCATATATTTT. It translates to CASSQEGRGYSGNTIYF.

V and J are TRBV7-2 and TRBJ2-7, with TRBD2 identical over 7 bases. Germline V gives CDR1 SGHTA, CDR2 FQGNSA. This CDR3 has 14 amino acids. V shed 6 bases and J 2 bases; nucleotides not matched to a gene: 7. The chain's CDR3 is CASSPTSPAYEQYF. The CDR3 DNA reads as TGTGCCAGCAGTCCGACTAGCCCTGCCTACGAGCAGTACTTC. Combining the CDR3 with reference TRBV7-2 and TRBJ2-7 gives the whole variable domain GAGVSQSPSNKVTEKGKDVELRCDPISGHTALYWYRQSLGQGLEFLIYFQGNSAPDKSGLPSDRFSAERTGGSVSTLTIQRTQQEDSAVYLCASSPTSPAYEQYFGPGTRLTVT.

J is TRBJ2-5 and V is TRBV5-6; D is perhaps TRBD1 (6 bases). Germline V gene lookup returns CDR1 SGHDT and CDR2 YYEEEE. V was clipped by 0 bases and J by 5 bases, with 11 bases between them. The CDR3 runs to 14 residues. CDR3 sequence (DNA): TGTGCCAGCAGCTTGGGGGGGCGCAGGGAGACCCAGTACTTC. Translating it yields CASSLGGRRETQYF.

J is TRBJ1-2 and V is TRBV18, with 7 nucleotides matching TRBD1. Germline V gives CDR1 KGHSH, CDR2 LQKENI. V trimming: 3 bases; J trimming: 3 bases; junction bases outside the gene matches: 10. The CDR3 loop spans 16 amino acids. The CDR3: CASSPQGQANHYGYTF. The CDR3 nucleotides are TGTGCCAGCTCACCCCAAGGACAGGCGAACCACTATGGCTACACCTTC.